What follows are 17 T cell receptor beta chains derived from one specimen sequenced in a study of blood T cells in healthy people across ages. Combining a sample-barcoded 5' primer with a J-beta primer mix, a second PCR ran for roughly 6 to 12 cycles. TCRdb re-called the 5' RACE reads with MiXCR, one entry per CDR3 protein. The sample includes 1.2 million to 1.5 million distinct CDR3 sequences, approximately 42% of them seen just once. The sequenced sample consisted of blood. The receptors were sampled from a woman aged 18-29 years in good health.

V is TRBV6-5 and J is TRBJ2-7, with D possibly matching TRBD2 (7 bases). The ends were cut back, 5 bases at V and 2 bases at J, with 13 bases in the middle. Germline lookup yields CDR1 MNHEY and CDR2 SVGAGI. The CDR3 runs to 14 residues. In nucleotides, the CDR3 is TGTGCCAGCAGTGACAAGGGGGGGACCTACGAGCAGTACTTC. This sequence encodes CASSDKGGTYEQYF.

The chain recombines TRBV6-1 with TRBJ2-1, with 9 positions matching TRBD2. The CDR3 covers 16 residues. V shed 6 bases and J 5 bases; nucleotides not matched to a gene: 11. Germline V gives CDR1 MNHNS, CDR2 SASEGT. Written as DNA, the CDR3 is TGTGCCAGCAGAGACCCGGGACTAGCCGTCGACAATGAGCAGTTCTTC. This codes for CASRDPGLAVDNEQFF.

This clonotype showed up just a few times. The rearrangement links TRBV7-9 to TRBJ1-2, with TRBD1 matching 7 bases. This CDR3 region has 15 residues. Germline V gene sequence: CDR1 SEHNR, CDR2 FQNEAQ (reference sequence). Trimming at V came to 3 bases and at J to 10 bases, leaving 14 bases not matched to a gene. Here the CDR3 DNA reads TGTGCCAGCAGCTTGACCTCGACAGGGACTCCGGTCTACACCTTC. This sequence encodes CASSLTSTGTPVYTF.

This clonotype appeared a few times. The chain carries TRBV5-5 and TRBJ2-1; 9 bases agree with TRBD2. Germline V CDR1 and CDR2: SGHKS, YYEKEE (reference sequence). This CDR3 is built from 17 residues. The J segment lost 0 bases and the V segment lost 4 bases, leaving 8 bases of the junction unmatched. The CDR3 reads CASSPRVAGDSYNEQFF. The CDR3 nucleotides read TGTGCCAGCAGCCCTCGGGTAGCGGGAGACTCCTACAATGAGCAGTTCTTC. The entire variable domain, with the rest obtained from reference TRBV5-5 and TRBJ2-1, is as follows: DAGVTQSPTHLIKTRGQQVTLRCSPISGHKSVSWYQQVLGQGPQFIFQYYEKEERGRGNFPDRFSARQFPNYSSELNVNALLLGDSALYLCASSPRVAGDSYNEQFFGPGTRLTVL.

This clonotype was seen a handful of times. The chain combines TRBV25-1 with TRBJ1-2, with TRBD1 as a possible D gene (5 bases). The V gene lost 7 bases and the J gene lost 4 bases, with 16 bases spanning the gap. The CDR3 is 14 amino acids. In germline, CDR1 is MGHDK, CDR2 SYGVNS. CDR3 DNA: TGTGCCAGCACACCTCCGGGGCGTATCTATGGCTACACCTTC. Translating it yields CASTPPGRIYGYTF.

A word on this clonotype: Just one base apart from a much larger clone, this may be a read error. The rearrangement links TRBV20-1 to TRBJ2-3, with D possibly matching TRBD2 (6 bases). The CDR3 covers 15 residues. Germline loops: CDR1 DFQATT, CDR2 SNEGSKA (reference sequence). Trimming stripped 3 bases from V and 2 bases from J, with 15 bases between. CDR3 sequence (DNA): TGCAGTGCTAGTGAAGAGGGCGGGAACACAGATACGCAGTATTTT. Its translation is CSASEEGGNTDTQYF.

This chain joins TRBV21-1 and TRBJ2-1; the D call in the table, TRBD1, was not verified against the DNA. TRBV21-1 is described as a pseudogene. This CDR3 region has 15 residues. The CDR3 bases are TGTGCCAGCAGCCCACAGGACAGGCCTGGCAATGAGCAGTTCTTC. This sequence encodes CASSPQDRPGNEQFF.

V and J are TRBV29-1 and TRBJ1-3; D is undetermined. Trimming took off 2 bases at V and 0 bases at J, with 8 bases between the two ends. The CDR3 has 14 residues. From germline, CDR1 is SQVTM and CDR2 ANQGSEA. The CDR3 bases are TGCAGCGTTGAACACGATAGCTCTGGAAACACCATATATTTT. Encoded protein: CSVEHDSSGNTIYF.

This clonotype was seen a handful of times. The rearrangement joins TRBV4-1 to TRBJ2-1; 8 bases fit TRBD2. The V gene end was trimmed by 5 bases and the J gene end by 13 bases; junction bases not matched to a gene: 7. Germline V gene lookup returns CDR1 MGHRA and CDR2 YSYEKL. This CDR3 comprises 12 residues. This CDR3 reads CASSDSGTTQFF. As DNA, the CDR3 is TGCGCCAGCAGCGATAGCGGGACGACACAGTTCTTC.

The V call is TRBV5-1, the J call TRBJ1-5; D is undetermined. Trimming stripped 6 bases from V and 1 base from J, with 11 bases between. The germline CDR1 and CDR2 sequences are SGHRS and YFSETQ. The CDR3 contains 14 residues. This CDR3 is CASISPGSNQPQHF. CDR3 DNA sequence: TGCGCCAGCATCTCCCCGGGGAGCAATCAGCCCCAGCATTTT.

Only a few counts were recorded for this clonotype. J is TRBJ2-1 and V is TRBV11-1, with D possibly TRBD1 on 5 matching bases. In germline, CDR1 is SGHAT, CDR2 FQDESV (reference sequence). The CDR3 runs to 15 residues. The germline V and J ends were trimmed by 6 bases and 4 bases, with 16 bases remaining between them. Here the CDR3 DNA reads TGTGCCAGCAGGACGCAAGGGGTAGGGTACAATGAGCAGTTCTTC. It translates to CASRTQGVGYNEQFF.

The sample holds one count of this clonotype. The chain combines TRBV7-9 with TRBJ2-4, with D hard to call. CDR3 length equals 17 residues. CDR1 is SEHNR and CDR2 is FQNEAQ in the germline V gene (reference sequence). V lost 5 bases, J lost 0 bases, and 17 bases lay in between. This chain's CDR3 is CASSPRPPIVAKNIQYF. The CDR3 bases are TGTGCCAGCAGCCCACGACCGCCGATCGTAGCCAAAAACATTCAGTACTTC.

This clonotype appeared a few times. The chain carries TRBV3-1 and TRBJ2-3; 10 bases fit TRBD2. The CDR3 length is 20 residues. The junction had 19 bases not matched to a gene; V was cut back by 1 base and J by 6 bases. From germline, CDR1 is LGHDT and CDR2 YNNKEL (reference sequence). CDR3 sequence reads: CASSQVALAGELRPEDTQYF. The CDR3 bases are TGTGCCAGCAGCCAAGTGGCCCTAGCGGGAGAGTTAAGGCCCGAGGATACGCAGTATTTT.

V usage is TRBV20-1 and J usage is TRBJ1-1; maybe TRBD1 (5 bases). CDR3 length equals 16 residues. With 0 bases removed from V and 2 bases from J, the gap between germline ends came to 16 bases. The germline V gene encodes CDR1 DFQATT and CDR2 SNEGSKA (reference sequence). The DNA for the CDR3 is TGCAGTGCTAGAGATCGGAGGGGTTGGGGTAACACTGAAGCTTTCTTT. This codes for CSARDRRGWGNTEAFF.

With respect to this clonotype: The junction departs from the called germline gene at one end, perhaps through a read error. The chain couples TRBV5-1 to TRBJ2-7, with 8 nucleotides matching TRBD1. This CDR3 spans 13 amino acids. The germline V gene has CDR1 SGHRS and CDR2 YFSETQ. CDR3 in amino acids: CANSDGTGYEQYF. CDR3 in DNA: TGCGCCAACAGCGATGGGACAGGATACGAGCAGTACTTC.

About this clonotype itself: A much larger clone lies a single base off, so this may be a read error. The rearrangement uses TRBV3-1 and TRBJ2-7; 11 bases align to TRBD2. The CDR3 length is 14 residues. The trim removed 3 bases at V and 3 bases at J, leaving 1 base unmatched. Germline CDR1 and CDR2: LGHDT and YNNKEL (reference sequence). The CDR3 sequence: CASSHGTSGYEQYF. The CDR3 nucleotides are TGTGCCAGCAGCCACGGGACTAGCGGCTACGAGCAGTACTTC.

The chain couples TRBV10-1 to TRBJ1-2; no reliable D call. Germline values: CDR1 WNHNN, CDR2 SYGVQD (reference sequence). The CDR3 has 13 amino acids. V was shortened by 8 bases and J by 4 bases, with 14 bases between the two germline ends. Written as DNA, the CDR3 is TGCGCCAGCCTAACTCCGGGCGTCTATGGCTACACCTTC. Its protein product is CASLTPGVYGYTF.